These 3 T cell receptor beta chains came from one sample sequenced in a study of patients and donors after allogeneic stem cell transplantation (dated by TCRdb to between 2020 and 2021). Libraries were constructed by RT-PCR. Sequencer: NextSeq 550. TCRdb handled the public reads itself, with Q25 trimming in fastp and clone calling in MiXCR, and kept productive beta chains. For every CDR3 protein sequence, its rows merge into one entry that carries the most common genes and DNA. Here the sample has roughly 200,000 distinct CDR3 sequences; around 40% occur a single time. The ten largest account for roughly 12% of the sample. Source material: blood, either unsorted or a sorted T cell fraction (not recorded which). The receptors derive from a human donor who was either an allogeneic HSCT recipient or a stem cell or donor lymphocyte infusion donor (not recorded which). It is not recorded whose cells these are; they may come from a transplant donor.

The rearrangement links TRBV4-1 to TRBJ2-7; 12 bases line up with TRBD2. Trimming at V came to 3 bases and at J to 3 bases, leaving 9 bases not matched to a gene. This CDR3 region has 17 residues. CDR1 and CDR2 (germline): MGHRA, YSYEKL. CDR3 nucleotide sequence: TGCGCCAGCAGCCAGGCGACTAGCGGGGGCGACTTCTACGAGCAGTACTTC. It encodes CASSQATSGGDFYEQYF.

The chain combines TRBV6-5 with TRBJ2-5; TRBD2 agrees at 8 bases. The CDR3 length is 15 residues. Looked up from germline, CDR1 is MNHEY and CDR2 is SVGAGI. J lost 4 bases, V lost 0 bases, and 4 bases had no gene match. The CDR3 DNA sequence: TGTGCCAGCAGTTACTCTTTAGCGGGGACAGAGACCCAGTACTTC. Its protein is CASSYSLAGTETQYF.

The CDR3 loop reads CASSQTTRPGVSGNTIYF. CDR3 DNA sequence: TGCGCCAGCAGCCAGACTACTCGACCGGGTGTCTCTGGAAACACCATATATTTT. The chain has TRBV4-1 and TRBJ1-3; D gene uncertain. Trimming removed 3 bases from V and 0 bases from J, with 18 bases in between. Per the germline V gene, CDR1 is MGHRA and CDR2 is YSYEKL. The CDR3 has 18 amino acids.